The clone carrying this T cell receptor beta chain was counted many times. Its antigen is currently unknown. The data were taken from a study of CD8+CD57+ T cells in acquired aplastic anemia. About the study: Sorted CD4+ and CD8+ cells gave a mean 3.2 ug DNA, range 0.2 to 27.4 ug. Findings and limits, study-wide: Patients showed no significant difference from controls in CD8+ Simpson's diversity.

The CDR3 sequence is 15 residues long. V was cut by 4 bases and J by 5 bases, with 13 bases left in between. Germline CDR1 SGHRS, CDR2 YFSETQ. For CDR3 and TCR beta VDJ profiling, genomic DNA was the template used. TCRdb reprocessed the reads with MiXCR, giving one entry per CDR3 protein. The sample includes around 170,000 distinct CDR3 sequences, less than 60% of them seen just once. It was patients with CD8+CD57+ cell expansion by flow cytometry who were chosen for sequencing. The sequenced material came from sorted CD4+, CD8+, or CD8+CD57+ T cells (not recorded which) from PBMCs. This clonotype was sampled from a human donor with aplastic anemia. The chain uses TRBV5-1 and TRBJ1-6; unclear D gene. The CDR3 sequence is CASSTASLDNSPLHF. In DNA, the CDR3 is TGCGCCAGCAGCACAGCGTCCTTGGATAATTCACCCCTCCACTTT.